This TCR beta chain was profiled in a study of T-cell memory formation after mild COVID-19. A remark on this clonotype: Its antigen is still unknown.

The CDR3 sequence is 17 residues long. The V gene's germline CDR1 is LGHNT and CDR2 FRNRAP. V was trimmed by 0 bases and J by 0 bases, leaving 12 bases between them. Via MiXCR, TCRdb re-called the 5' RACE reads, giving one row per CDR3 protein. The sample holds 200,000 or so distinct CDR3 sequences; around 19% are singletons and the top ten take around 2.4%. Whole-study findings and limits: Among clones peaking at day 37 in the second wave, SARS-CoV-2 specificity remained unconfirmed.

Sequencing used PBMCs or a T cell subset sorted from them (not recorded which). The chain uses TRBV12-5 and TRBJ2-1, with D possibly called TRBD1 or TRBD2 (6 bases each). The receptor was isolated from an adult woman who had mild COVID-19 (a few samples of this study predate the infection). Cell type and time point are not known. The DNA for the CDR3 is TGTGCTAGTGGTTTGGTACTCGGAGGGGGCTCCTACAATGAGCAGTTCTTC. Its translation: CASGLVLGGGSYNEQFF. Together with reference TRBV12-5 and TRBJ2-1, the CDR3 gives the full variable domain: DARVTQTPRHKVTEMGQEVTMRCQPILGHNTVFWYRQTMMQGLELLAYFRNRAPLDDSGMPKDRFSAEMPDATLATLKIQPSEPRDSAVYFCASGLVLGGGSYNEQFFGPGTRLTVL.